This passage covers 30 T cell receptor beta chains from one sample sequenced in a study of molecular identifiers for immune sequencing clone quantification. TCRdb re-called the PCR reads through MiXCR, storing one row per CDR3 protein. The sample lists hundreds of thousands of distinct CDR3 sequences; 25% were seen once. Input material: naive CD8+ T cells from blood, with Jurkat cell RNA spiked in. Described subset: FACS-sorted CD8+CD4-CCR7+CD45RA+ naive T cells. Every receptor here comes from a human donor in good health. Some libraries in this study had Jurkat cell RNA spiked in.

This chain links TRBV5-5 with TRBJ1-1; perhaps TRBD1 as D (5 bases). Germline V gene sequence: CDR1 SGHKS, CDR2 YYEKEE (reference sequence). V shed 4 bases and J shed 4 bases, with 17 bases lying between them. The CDR3 runs 15 residues. CDR3: CASSILGGGPTEAFF. In DNA form, the CDR3 reads TGTGCCAGCAGCATACTGGGGGGGGGACCCACTGAAGCTTTCTTT. Combining the CDR3 with reference TRBV5-5 and TRBJ1-1 gives the whole variable domain DAGVTQSPTHLIKTRGQQVTLRCSPISGHKSVSWYQQVLGQGPQFIFQYYEKEERGRGNFPDRFSARQFPNYSSELNVNALLLGDSALYLCASSILGGGPTEAFFGQGTRLTVV.

This clonotype was recorded many times. The rearrangement links TRBV5-1 to TRBJ2-7; 7 nucleotides line up with TRBD2. This CDR3 has 15 amino acids. Germline assignment: CDR1 SGHRS and CDR2 YFSETQ. The V gene end was trimmed by 0 bases and the J gene end by 7 bases; junction bases not matched to a gene: 10. This CDR3 is CASSLDTGGRREQYF. The CDR3 nucleotides are TGCGCCAGCAGCTTGGATACGGGGGGACGCAGAGAGCAGTACTTC. Combining the CDR3 with reference TRBV5-1 and TRBJ2-7 gives the whole variable domain KAGVTQTPRYLIKTRGQQVTLSCSPISGHRSVSWYQQTPGQGLQFLFEYFSETQRNKGNFPGRFSGRQFSNSRSEMNVSTLELGDSALYLCASSLDTGGRREQYFGPGTRLTVT.

This clonotype occurred many times. CDR3 sequence reads: CASSYLAEQYF. CDR3 nucleotide sequence: TGTGCCAGCAGTTACCTAGCCGAGCAGTACTTC. This chain uses TRBV6-5 with TRBJ2-7; possible D gene TRBD2, 5 bases. The V and J ends lost 2 bases and 6 bases respectively, with 5 bases between them. The CDR3 extends over 11 amino acids. Germline lookup yields CDR1 MNHEY and CDR2 SVGAGI.

The rearrangement links TRBV6-1 to TRBJ2-7, with D maybe TRBD1 (8 bases). V lost 6 bases to trimming and J lost 4 bases, with 22 bases between them. Germline CDR1 MNHNS, CDR2 SASEGT. CDR3 length equals 16 residues. For the CDR3, the DNA is TGTGCCAGCAGACCCCCAGGACAGGGAGGGTCGTACGAGCAGTACTTC. Amino acid sequence: CASRPPGQGGSYEQYF.

This clonotype came up many times. The V gene is TRBV6-2 or TRBV6-3, the J gene TRBJ1-5, with 7 bases fitting TRBD1. Germline trimming cut 5 bases from V and 11 bases from J; bases unmatched to any gene: 21. Germline loops: CDR1 MNHEY, CDR2 SVGEGT. CDR3 length: 17 amino acids. DNA of the CDR3: TGTGCCAGCAGTCCCCGGGACAGCACCACTCTGATGGGAGCCCAGCATTTT. Its protein is CASSPRDSTTLMGAQHF.

This clonotype was seen many times. The CDR3 sequence is CASSYDRGPLDEKLFF. The CDR3 nucleotides are TGTGCCAGCAGCTACGACAGGGGGCCCCTGGATGAAAAACTGTTTTTT. The chain carries TRBV7-6 and TRBJ1-4; 10 bases agree with TRBD1. The germline CDR1 and CDR2 sequences are SGHVS and FNYEAQ. The CDR3 extends over 16 amino acids. Trimming took 4 bases from V and 6 from J; bases not matched to a gene: 8.

This clonotype was counted ten times or more. The gene calls are TRBV29-1 and TRBJ1-1; D is unclear. The V gene's germline CDR1 is SQVTM and CDR2 ANQGSEA. This CDR3 comprises 12 residues. With 4 bases removed from V and 1 base from J, the gap between germline ends came to 7 bases. CDR3 in amino acids: CSVVPQNTEAFF. The CDR3 region has the DNA TGCAGCGTTGTACCGCAGAACACTGAAGCTTTCTTT.

This clonotype came up a few times. V is TRBV15 and J is TRBJ2-1, with no clear D. Deletions cut 2 bases from V and 4 bases from J, with 6 bases between. From germline, CDR1 is LNHNV and CDR2 YYDKDF (reference sequence). CDR3 length equals 13 residues. The CDR3 is CATSRNRYNEQFF. In nucleotides, the CDR3 is TGTGCCACCAGCAGAAACAGATACAATGAGCAGTTCTTC. The variable domain in full, with the rest retrieved from reference TRBV15 and TRBJ2-1, is DAMVIQNPRYQVTQFGKPVTLSCSQTLNHNVMYWYQQKSSQAPKLLFHYYDKDFNNEADTPDNFQSRRPNTSFCFLDIRSPGLGDTAMYLCATSRNRYNEQFFGPGTRLTVL.

This clonotype came up a few times. This rearrangement joins TRBV4-3 to TRBJ1-3, with 8 bases fitting TRBD1. This CDR3 is built from 15 residues. CDR1 is LGHNA, CDR2 YSLEER, per germline. J lost 4 bases, V lost 5 bases, and 7 bases had no gene match. In DNA, the CDR3 is TGCGCCAGCAGCTACGACAGGGGAACGGGAAACACCATATATTTT. It translates to CASSYDRGTGNTIYF.

This clonotype was counted between two and nine times. The V gene is TRBV5-4, the J gene TRBJ2-4; D may correspond to TRBD1 or TRBD2 (5 bases each). The CDR3 spans 14 residues. V was pared by 1 base and J by 5 bases, with 10 bases between. Germline values: CDR1 SGHNT, CDR2 YYREEE (reference sequence). CDR3 amino acids: CASSLIGTENIQYF. CDR3 sequence (DNA): TGTGCCAGCAGCTTGATTGGGACGGAAAACATTCAGTACTTC.

This clonotype has more than one count but fewer than ten. The rearrangement links TRBV19 to TRBJ2-7; D tentatively reads TRBD1 or TRBD2 (5 bases each). Germline CDR1 is LNHDA and CDR2 is SQIVND (reference sequence). Trimming stripped 5 bases from V and 1 base from J, with 18 bases between. The CDR3 spans 16 residues. The CDR3 nucleotides are TGTGCCAGTAGTTGGGCCGCCGGGGACGGATCCTACGAGCAGTACTTC. The encoded protein is CASSWAAGDGSYEQYF.

This clonotype was seen a few times. The rearrangement uses TRBV19 and TRBJ2-3; TRBD2 matches 15 bases. Germline-derived CDR1 and CDR2 are LNHDA and SQIVND (reference sequence). This CDR3 has 17 residues. Trimming at V came to 4 bases and at J to 4 bases, leaving 6 bases not matched to a gene. Here the CDR3 DNA reads TGTGCCAGTAGTAGGACTAGCGGGGGGGCTTACGCAGATACGCAGTATTTT. It specifies CASSRTSGGAYADTQYF.

For the CDR3, the DNA is TGTGCCAGCAGGATAGCGGGGTTTAGCACAGATACGCAGTATTTT. Encoded protein: CASRIAGFSTDTQYF. This chain connects TRBV6-5 to TRBJ2-3; 8 positions agree with TRBD2. V lost 6 bases to trimming and J lost 0 bases; unmatched junction nucleotides: 5. The CDR3 contains 15 residues. The V gene's germline CDR1 is MNHEY and CDR2 SVGAGI.

A note on this clonotype: A much more abundant neighbour one base away suggests this may be a read error. The V and J genes are TRBV12-3 or TRBV12-4 and TRBJ2-3; D is uncertain. The CDR3 is 12 amino acids. V shed 7 bases and J shed 5 bases, with 10 bases lying between them. The DNA for the CDR3 is TGTGCCAGCACCACGGGCAGAGATACGCAGTATTTT. Residues: CASTTGRDTQYF.

This clonotype appeared a few times. V usage is TRBV4-3 and J usage is TRBJ2-4, with 10 bases matching TRBD2. The CDR3 has 16 amino acids. CDR1 is LGHNA and CDR2 is YSLEER in the germline V gene. V was pared by 4 bases and J by 8 bases, with 11 bases of the junction left unmatched. CDR3 DNA: TGCGCCAGCAGCCCTTACTACAGCGGGGGGGCTCACATTCAGTACTTC. It yields the protein CASSPYYSGGAHIQYF.

This clonotype was seen a few times. A much larger clone lies one base from this, so it may be a read error. The chain links TRBV7-9 to TRBJ2-5, with no clear D. Trimming cost V 0 bases and J 3 bases, with 5 bases left between them. The germline gives CDR1 SEHNR, CDR2 FQNEAQ (reference sequence). This CDR3 has 13 residues. CDR3 sequence: CASSLAVEETQYF. The CDR3 bases are TGTGCCAGCAGCTTAGCAGTGGAAGAGACCCAGTACTTC.

This clonotype was seen many times. This chain joins TRBV28 and TRBJ2-4, with 8 bases lining up with TRBD1. Germline V gene data show CDR1 as MDHEN and CDR2 as SYDVKM. Unmatched junction bases numbered 8, after V lost 2 bases and J lost 2 bases. The CDR3 sequence is 17 residues long. This CDR3 reads CASSLTGQGLTKNIQYF. The CDR3 DNA reads as TGTGCCAGCAGTTTAACCGGACAGGGCTTGACCAAAAACATTCAGTACTTC.

About this clonotype itself: A read error is likely, as this CDR3 ends without the conserved phenylalanine or tryptophan. The chain combines TRBV7-9 with TRBJ1-6, with 7 bases lining up with TRBD1. The CDR3 totals 17 residues. The germline V gene has CDR1 SEHNR and CDR2 FQNEAQ (reference sequence). The J segment lost 7 bases and the V segment lost 4 bases, leaving 13 bases of the junction unmatched. The CDR3 sequence is CASSYRMETGLNSPLHL. CDR3 DNA sequence: TGTGCCAGCAGCTACAGGATGGAGACAGGGCTCAATTCACCCCTCCACCTT.

As to this clonotype: A much larger clone lies a single base off, so this may be a read error. Without the conserved terminal phenylalanine or tryptophan, this CDR3 likely stems from a read error. The V and J genes are TRBV28 and TRBJ2-7, with 10 bases matching TRBD1. Trimming at V came to 1 base and at J to 2 bases, leaving 8 bases not matched to a gene. The CDR3 extends over 17 amino acids. Germline-derived CDR1 and CDR2 are MDHEN and SYDVKM. Here the CDR3 reads CASSLSARTGGTYEQYL. Here the CDR3 DNA reads TGTGCCAGCAGTTTATCGGCCCGGACAGGGGGAACCTACGAGCAGTACCTC.

For this clonotype: A read error is possible here, since a much larger clone lies one base away. V is TRBV27 and J is TRBJ2-3, with D uncertain. The germline V gene has CDR1 MNHEY and CDR2 SMNVEV (reference sequence). The CDR3 sequence is 16 residues long. V lost 6 bases and J lost 1, with 17 bases in between. The CDR3 is CASSLLLGPGTDTQYF. CDR3 bases: TGTGCCAGCAGCCTACTCCTAGGACCTGGCACAGATACGCAGTATTTT.

A few counts support this clonotype. The chain recombines TRBV2 with TRBJ2-2, with 13 bases lining up with TRBD2. V shed 6 bases, J shed 0 bases, and the junction held 1 base outside the gene matches. CDR1 is SNHLY, CDR2 FYNNEI, per germline. CDR3 length equals 16 residues. CDR3 sequence reads: CASRGTSGTNTGELFF. The CDR3 coding sequence is TGTGCCAGCAGAGGGACTAGCGGGACGAACACCGGGGAGCTGTTTTTT.

In this sample, this clonotype turned up a few times. This may stem from a read error, because a much larger clone lies one nucleotide away. The chain joins TRBV7-9 to TRBJ2-3; no clear D. The V and J ends lost 5 bases and 8 bases respectively, with 11 bases between them. The CDR3 spans 12 residues. Germline CDR1 SEHNR, CDR2 FQNEAQ (reference sequence). The chain's CDR3 is CASSVNPGTQYF. The CDR3 coding sequence is TGTGCCAGCAGCGTAAACCCAGGTACGCAGTATTTT.

This clonotype was observed a handful of times. The chain has TRBV27 and TRBJ2-7; D is ambiguous. CDR1 and CDR2 from the germline V gene are MNHEY and SMNVEV (reference sequence). Trimming cost V 5 bases and J 0 bases, with 8 bases left between them. The CDR3 totals 13 residues. The CDR3: CASSNGPSYEQYF. CDR3 in DNA: TGTGCCAGCAGTAACGGGCCCTCCTACGAGCAGTACTTC.

This clonotype was counted once. A read error may be the cause here, since a much bigger clone is one base away. Because the CDR3 is missing its conserved closing phenylalanine or tryptophan, this is likely a read error. This chain joins TRBV9 and TRBJ2-3; D gene ambiguous. The CDR3 covers 12 residues. The germline gives CDR1 SGDLS, CDR2 YYNGEE. V lost 0 bases and J 5 bases, leaving 4 bases between the germline ends. The CDR3 reads CASSVAGDTQYC. The CDR3 coding sequence is TGTGCCAGCAGCGTAGCTGGAGATACGCAGTATTGT.

The sample holds many counts of this clonotype. CDR3 nucleotide sequence: TGTGCCAGCAGCGCGCCCCCGCGAAACCACCACGAGCAGTACTTC. This encodes CASSAPPRNHHEQYF. The chain employs TRBV5-6 and TRBJ2-7; no reliable D call. Trimming shortened V by 4 bases and J by 5 bases, and 19 bases separated the two germline ends. The CDR3 extends over 15 amino acids. From germline, CDR1 is SGHDT and CDR2 YYEEEE.

The table lists this clonotype with many counts. The chain recombines TRBV28 with TRBJ1-5, with a weak D call TRBD1 (6 bases). The CDR3 covers 13 residues. V was pared by 10 bases and J by 3 bases, with 13 bases between. Germline CDR1 MDHEN, CDR2 SYDVKM. CDR3 in amino acids: CATKDRNNQPQHF. CDR3 in DNA: TGTGCCACCAAGGACAGAAACAATCAGCCCCAGCATTTT.

As regards this clonotype: Possible read error: a much larger clone is one base away. The chain is built from TRBV27 and TRBJ2-3, with 9 bases lining up with TRBD2. J lost 2 bases, V lost 6 bases, and 21 bases had no gene match. This CDR3 comprises 20 residues. Per germline, CDR1 MNHEY and CDR2 SMNVEV (reference sequence). In nucleotides, the CDR3 is TGTGCCAGCAGCCCTTCTCCCTGGGCGGGAGGGACCTGGAACACAGATACGCAGTATTTT. Translated, it gives CASSPSPWAGGTWNTDTQYF.

There are a few counts of this clonotype. A read error may explain this, as a much larger clone is one base away. This rearrangement joins TRBV6-5 to TRBJ2-7, with D perhaps TRBD2 (5 bases). The CDR3 has 14 amino acids. Germline V lookup: CDR1 MNHEY, CDR2 SVGAGI. CDR3 in amino acids: CASSYRNDYYAQYF. The DNA of the CDR3 is TGTGCCAGCAGTTACCGAAACGACTACTACGCGCAGTACTTC.

The rearrangement joins TRBV29-1 to TRBJ1-1; no clear D. This CDR3 has 11 residues. Germline values: CDR1 SQVTM, CDR2 ANQGSEA. V lost 6 bases, J lost 6 bases, and 11 bases lay in between. The CDR3 nucleotides are TGCAGCGTCAAGAGAGGTTCTGAAGCTTTCTTT. Translated: CSVKRGSEAFF.

This clonotype was found many times. V is TRBV6-5 and J is TRBJ1-1; no definite D call. Per the germline V gene, CDR1 is MNHEY and CDR2 is SVGAGI. The length of the CDR3 is 14 residues. V was clipped by 4 bases and J by 5 bases, with 14 bases between them. CDR3 loop: CASSFPGSETEAFF. Here the CDR3 DNA reads TGTGCCAGCAGTTTCCCTGGGAGCGAGACTGAAGCTTTCTTT.